The 19 T cell receptor beta chains below all came from one sample that was sequenced in a study of spatial heterogeneity in lung cancer. Time point denoted: sample taken at primary tumor resection. One entry per CDR3 protein, called by TCRdb with MiXCR from the 5' RACE reads. The sample records 85,000 to 100,000 distinct CDR3 sequences, 10% to 15% being singletons. Source: PBMCs, taken at surgery. The origin of the receptors is a male donor with early-stage non-small cell lung cancer.

The V and J genes are TRBV6-5 and TRBJ1-6; weak D call: TRBD1 (5 bases). Trimming took 7 bases from V and 7 from J, leaving 17 bases between them. The CDR3 length is 15 residues. Per germline, CDR1 MNHEY and CDR2 SVGAGI. CDR3: CASTAVGRGNSPLHF. The CDR3 DNA reads as TGTGCCAGCACCGCAGTAGGGAGGGGCAATTCACCCCTCCACTTT.

V usage is TRBV5-1 and J usage is TRBJ2-7; maybe TRBD2 (5 bases). V was trimmed by 4 bases and J by 2 bases, leaving 19 bases between them. From germline, CDR1 is SGHRS and CDR2 YFSETQ. The CDR3 totals 16 residues. The CDR3 loop is CASSPGSSWETYEQYF. The DNA for the CDR3 is TGCGCCAGCAGCCCGGGGTCCTCATGGGAAACCTACGAGCAGTACTTC.

The V gene is TRBV20-1, the J gene TRBJ1-2; weak D call: TRBD1 (6 bases). CDR1 is DFQATT and CDR2 is SNEGSKA in the germline V gene (reference sequence). Trimming removed 0 bases from V and 1 base from J, with 9 bases in between. The CDR3 has 14 amino acids. CDR3 residues: CSARDGGHNYGYTF. In DNA, the CDR3 is TGCAGTGCTAGAGATGGGGGGCATAACTATGGCTACACCTTC.

In DNA, the CDR3 is TGTGCCAGCAGCTGGACTAGCGGGGGGGCCAATGAGCAGTTCTTC. This encodes CASSWTSGGANEQFF. The V call is TRBV11-3, the J call TRBJ2-1, with 15 bases matching TRBD2. Germline CDR1 SGHNT, CDR2 YENEEA. V was clipped by 4 bases and J by 6 bases; unmatched bases: 1. The CDR3 contains 15 residues.

The chain employs TRBV30 and TRBJ2-5, with 10 bases aligning to TRBD2. The CDR3 length is 14 residues. CDR1 and CDR2 from the germline V gene are GTSNPN and SVGIG (reference sequence). Germline trimming cut 4 bases from V and 5 bases from J; bases unmatched to any gene: 7. The CDR3 sequence: CAWKTGTSVETQYF. CDR3 coding DNA: TGTGCCTGGAAAACCGGGACTAGCGTCGAGACCCAGTACTTC.

The CDR3 reads CASSPSLGLGHEQYF. CDR3 DNA sequence: TGTGCCAGCAGCCCGAGCCTAGGACTAGGGCACGAGCAGTACTTC. This chain links TRBV7-2 with TRBJ2-7, with 7 positions matching TRBD2. There are 15 residues in the CDR3. V shed 5 bases and J 5 bases; nucleotides not matched to a gene: 12. CDR1 SGHTA and CDR2 FQGNSA come from the germline V gene.

The gene calls are TRBV13 and TRBJ1-2, with TRBD1 matching over 8 bases. The V and J ends lost 5 bases and 2 bases, in that order; junction bases with no gene match: 4. The length of the CDR3 is 14 residues. CDR1 PRHDT and CDR2 FYEKMQ come from the germline V gene (reference sequence). Written as DNA, the CDR3 is TGTGCCAGCAGCCAAGGGACAGGAAACTATGGCTACACCTTC. It is translated as CASSQGTGNYGYTF. Together with reference TRBV13 and TRBJ1-2, the CDR3 gives the full variable domain: AAGVIQSPRHLIKEKRETATLKCYPIPRHDTVYWYQQGPGQDPQFLISFYEKMQSDKGSIPDRFSAQQFSDYHSELNMSSLELGDSALYFCASSQGTGNYGYTFGSGTRLTVV.

This clonotype occurred a few times. The chain is built from TRBV12-3 or TRBV12-4 and TRBJ2-5, with 8 bases that match TRBD2. The ends lost 3 bases at V and 5 bases at J; junction bases unmatched: 8. The CDR3 spans 15 residues. The CDR3 protein is CASSFSAGGAETQYF. The CDR3 coding sequence is TGTGCCAGCAGTTTCTCGGCGGGAGGCGCGGAGACCCAGTACTTC.

The chain has TRBV9 and TRBJ2-2; possibly TRBD2 for D (5 bases). CDR3 size: 14 residues. The V end lost 0 bases, the J end lost 6 bases, and 9 bases lay between the germline ends. Germline-derived CDR1 and CDR2 are SGDLS and YYNGEE. CDR3 sequence: CASSVASYPGELFF. CDR3 nucleotide sequence: TGTGCCAGCAGCGTAGCTAGCTACCCCGGGGAGCTGTTTTTT.

This clonotype was counted many times. V gene TRBV6-6 combines with J gene TRBJ2-2; maybe TRBD2 (6 bases). The CDR3 has 13 amino acids. CDR1 is MNHNY and CDR2 is SVGAGI in the germline V gene (reference sequence). Trimming took off 7 bases at V and 4 bases at J, with 10 bases between the two ends. CDR3 DNA sequence: TGTGCCAGCACCAGACTAGTCACCGGGGAGCTGTTTTTT. This encodes CASTRLVTGELFF.

By sample share, this clonotype is medium-sized. This rearrangement joins TRBV29-1 to TRBJ2-1; TRBD2 matches at 10 bases. V shed 6 bases and J 6 bases; nucleotides not matched to a gene: 2. There are 12 residues in the CDR3. Germline-derived CDR1 and CDR2 are SQVTM and ANQGSEA. The chain's CDR3 is CSVRTSGNEQFF. CDR3 coding DNA: TGCAGCGTACGGACTAGCGGCAATGAGCAGTTCTTC.

The CDR3 here is CASSLGLAGAARTQYF. The CDR3 nucleotides read TGTGCCAGCAGCTTAGGACTAGCGGGGGCGGCACGTACGCAGTATTTT. The chain recombines TRBV7-2 with TRBJ2-3; 12 bases are shared with TRBD2. Trimming removed 1 base from V and 8 bases from J; junction bases left unmatched: 7. The CDR3 sequence is 16 residues long. CDR1 is SGHTA, CDR2 FQGNSA, per germline.

As to this clonotype: The junction shows a germline mismatch at one end, possibly a read error. The chain recombines TRBV4-2 with TRBJ2-3, with 7 bases fitting TRBD2. The CDR3 has 15 residues. CDR1 and CDR2 from the germline V gene are LGHNA and YNFKEQ. The CDR3 here is CASSRLAGNTDMQYF. The CDR3 DNA reads as TGTGCCAGCAGCCGACTAGCTGGAAACACAGATATGCAGTATTTT.

This clonotype was counted only a few times. The chain carries TRBV4-2 and TRBJ2-2; possibly TRBD2 for D (6 bases). The germline V gene has CDR1 LGHNA and CDR2 YNFKEQ. This CDR3 region has 15 residues. V was shortened by 5 bases and J by 5 bases, with 15 bases between the two germline ends. The CDR3 region is CASSRDWSRTGELFF. Written as DNA, the CDR3 is TGTGCCAGCAGCAGGGACTGGAGCAGGACCGGGGAGCTGTTTTTT.

This clonotype turned up a few times. V usage is TRBV6-2 or TRBV6-3 and J usage is TRBJ2-7; D may be TRBD1 (6 bases). V was pared by 6 bases and J by 6 bases, with 18 bases between. Germline lookup yields CDR1 MNHEY and CDR2 SVGEGT. This CDR3 spans 14 amino acids. CDR3 in amino acids: CASSRVQGRFEQYF. For the CDR3, the DNA is TGTGCCAGCAGCAGGGTGCAGGGGCGGTTCGAGCAGTACTTC.

This clonotype was observed a handful of times. J is TRBJ2-7 and V is TRBV7-9; no firm D call. CDR1 SEHNR and CDR2 FQNEAQ come from the germline V gene (reference sequence). The CDR3 is 15 residues long. V gave up 5 bases and J gave up 6 bases, with 20 bases separating them. The CDR3 here is CASSLSRHGTSEQYF. The DNA for the CDR3 is TGTGCCAGCAGCCTCTCCCGGCACGGAACCTCCGAGCAGTACTTC.

The V call is TRBV30, the J call TRBJ1-1; D unresolved. The ends were cut back, 0 bases at V and 3 bases at J, with 11 bases in the middle. The CDR3 loop spans 14 amino acids. Germline CDR1 is GTSNPN and CDR2 is SVGIG (reference sequence). The chain's CDR3 is CAWSVLWVYTEAFF. The CDR3 DNA reads TGTGCCTGGAGTGTTCTATGGGTTTACACTGAAGCTTTCTTT. The complete variable domain, with remaining parts taken from reference TRBV30 and TRBJ1-1, reads SQTIHQWPATLVQPVGSPLSLECTVEGTSNPNLYWYRQAAGRGLQLLFYSVGIGQISSEVPQNLSASRPQDRQFILSSKKLLLSDSGFYLCAWSVLWVYTEAFFGQGTRLTVV.

CDR3 nucleotides: TGTGCCAGCAGTTACTCGCCCTACAATGAGCAGTTCTTC. Translated: CASSYSPYNEQFF. V is TRBV6-2 or TRBV6-3 and J is TRBJ2-1; D is unresolved. CDR1 and CDR2 (germline): MNHEY, SVGEGT. V lost 0 bases to trimming and J lost 2 bases, with 2 bases between them. The CDR3 totals 13 residues.

This clonotype was seen only a few times. This chain connects TRBV4-1 to TRBJ1-5; TRBD1 matches at 8 bases. CDR1 is MGHRA, CDR2 YSYEKL, per germline. V shed 4 bases and J 0 bases; nucleotides not matched to a gene: 11. This CDR3 is built from 18 residues. CDR3 nucleotide sequence: TGCGCCAGCAGCCGACTCATTGACAGGGGCCCTAGCAATCAGCCCCAGCATTTT. Amino acid sequence: CASSRLIDRGPSNQPQHF.